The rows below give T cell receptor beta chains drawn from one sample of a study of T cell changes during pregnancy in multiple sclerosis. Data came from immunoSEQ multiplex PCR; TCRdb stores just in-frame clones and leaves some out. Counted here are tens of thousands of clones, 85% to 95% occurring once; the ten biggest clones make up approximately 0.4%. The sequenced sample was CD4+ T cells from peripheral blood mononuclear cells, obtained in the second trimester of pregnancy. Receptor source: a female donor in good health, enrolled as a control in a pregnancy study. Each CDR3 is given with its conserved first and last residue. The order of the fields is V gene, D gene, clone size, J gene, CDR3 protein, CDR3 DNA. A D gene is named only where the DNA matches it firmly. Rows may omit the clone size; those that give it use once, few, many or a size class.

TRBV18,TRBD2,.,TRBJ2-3,CASSPLLAGGITGTDTQYF,TGTGCCAGCTCACCTTTGTTAGCGGGGGGGATTACTGGCACAGATACGCAGTATTTT
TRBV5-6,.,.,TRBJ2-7,CASSSRGEQYF,TGTGCCAGCAGCAGTCGGGGGGAGCAGTACTTC
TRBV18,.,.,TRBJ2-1,CASSSRIFEGEQFF,TGTGCCAGCTCATCTAGGATCTTCGAGGGTGAGCAGTTCTTC
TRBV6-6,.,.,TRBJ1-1,CASSYSGGRDTEAFF,TGTGCCAGCAGTTACTCGGGGGGTCGGGACACTGAAGCTTTCTTT
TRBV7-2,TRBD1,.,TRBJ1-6,CASSFLGQGGNSPLHF,TGTGCCAGCAGCTTCCTGGGACAGGGGGGTAATTCACCCCTCCACTTT
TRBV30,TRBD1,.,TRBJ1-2,CAWMNRGSYYGYTF,TGTGCCTGGATGAACAGGGGATCGTACTATGGCTACACCTTC
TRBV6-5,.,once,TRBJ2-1,CASRSPRRGSGEQFF,TGTGCCAGCAGGTCTCCACGGCGGGGCAGCGGTGAGCAGTTCTTC
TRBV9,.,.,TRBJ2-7,CASSVVSGPTYEQYF,TGTGCCAGCAGCGTAGTATCAGGTCCGACCTACGAGCAGTACTTC
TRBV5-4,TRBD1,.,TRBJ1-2,CASSYGTGDLGYGYTF,TGTGCCAGCAGCTACGGGACAGGGGACCTCGGCTATGGCTACACCTTC
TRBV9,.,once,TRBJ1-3,CASSVDSSSGNTIYF,TGTGCCAGCAGCGTAGACAGCTCCTCTGGAAACACCATATATTTT
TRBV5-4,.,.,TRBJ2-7,CASSLEGVRRFEVLDEQYF,TGTGCCAGCAGCTTGGAGGGGGTGAGGAGGTTCGAAGTATTAGACGAGCAGTACTTC
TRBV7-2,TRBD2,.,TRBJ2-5,CASTPPTDSGGETQYF,TGTGCCAGCACCCCACCTACGGACAGCGGGGGGGAGACCCAGTACTTC
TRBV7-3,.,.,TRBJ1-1,CASSLSRGNTEAFF,TGTGCCAGCAGCTTAAGCCGGGGGAACACTGAAGCTTTCTTT
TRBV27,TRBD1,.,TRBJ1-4,CASRPLTGPNEKLFF,TGTGCCAGCAGGCCCCTGACAGGGCCTAATGAAAAACTGTTTTTT
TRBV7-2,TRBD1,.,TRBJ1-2,CASRVGTGGYNDGYTF,TGTGCCAGCAGAGTCGGGACAGGGGGCTATAACGATGGCTACACCTTC
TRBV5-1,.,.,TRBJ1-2,CASSSRGTDYGYTF,TGCGCCAGCAGCTCTCGGGGGACGGACTATGGCTACACCTTC
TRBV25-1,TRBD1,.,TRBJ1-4,CAVVGTDNEKLFF,TGTGCCGTGGTGGGGACAGACAATGAAAAACTGTTTTTT
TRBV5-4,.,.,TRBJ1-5,CASSPHTGQPQHF,TGTGCCAGCAGCCCACACACAGGGCAGCCCCAGCATTTT
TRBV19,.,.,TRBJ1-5,CASSPQDGVLEPQHF,TGTGCCAGTAGTCCCCAAGACGGGGTGCTAGAGCCCCAGCATTTT
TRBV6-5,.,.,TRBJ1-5,CASSSEQYSNQPQHF,TGTGCCAGCAGTTCGGAACAGTATAGCAATCAGCCCCAGCATTTT
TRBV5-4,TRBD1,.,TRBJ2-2,CASSLGQGRSTGELFF,TGTGCCAGCAGCTTGGGACAGGGGCGGAGTACCGGGGAGCTGTTTTTT
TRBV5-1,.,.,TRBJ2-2,CASNMGGNTGELFF,TGCGCCAGCAATATGGGGGGAAACACCGGGGAGCTGTTTTTT
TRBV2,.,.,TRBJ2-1,CASSARQGGHDEQFF,TGTGCCAGCAGTGCAAGACAGGGAGGACACGATGAGCAGTTCTTC
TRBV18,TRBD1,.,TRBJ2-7,CASSPRTGEGEQYF,TGTGCCAGCTCACCACGGACAGGGGAGGGCGAGCAGTACTTC
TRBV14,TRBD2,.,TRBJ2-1,CASSQMMRGVYNEQFF,TGTGCCAGCAGCCAAATGATGCGGGGGGTTTACAATGAGCAGTTCTTC
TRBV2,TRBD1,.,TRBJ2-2,CASTRDRGLFF,TGTGCCAGCACCCGGGACAGAGGGCTGTTTTTT
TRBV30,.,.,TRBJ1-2,CAWTQDGVGVAGYTF,TGTGCCTGGACCCAGGACGGGGTTGGAGTGGCGGGCTACACCTTC
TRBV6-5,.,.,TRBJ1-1,CASIRTGATEAFF,TGTGCCAGCATTCGCACGGGAGCCACTGAAGCTTTCTTT
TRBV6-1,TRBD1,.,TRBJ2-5,CASSPRTGGLETQYF,TGTGCCAGCAGTCCTCGGACAGGGGGCTTAGAGACCCAGTACTTC
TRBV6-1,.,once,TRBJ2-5,CASSGGGQQETQYF,TGTGCCAGCAGTGGCGGGGGCCAACAAGAGACCCAGTACTTC
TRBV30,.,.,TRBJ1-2,CAWTREPLYGYTF,TGTGCCTGGACTCGTGAGCCCCTCTATGGCTACACCTTC
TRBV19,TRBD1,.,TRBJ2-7,CASSTERDRGRYEQYF,TGTGCCAGTAGTACGGAACGGGACAGGGGGAGGTACGAGCAGTACTTC
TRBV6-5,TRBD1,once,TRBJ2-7,CASSRGQGRTYEQYF,TGTGCCAGCAGTAGGGGACAGGGGAGGACCTACGAGCAGTACTTC
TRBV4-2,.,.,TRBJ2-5,CASSQGTPGRETQYF,TGTGCCAGCAGCCAAGGGACTCCGGGCCGGGAGACCCAGTACTTC
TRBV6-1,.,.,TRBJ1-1,CASSENRVNGAFF,TGTGCCAGCAGTGAGAATCGAGTTAATGGAGCTTTCTTT
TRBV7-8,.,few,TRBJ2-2,CASSLVGALTGELFF,TGTGCCAGCAGCTTAGTGGGGGCCCTCACCGGGGAGCTGTTTTTT
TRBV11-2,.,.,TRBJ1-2,CASSLTTVGYGYTF,TGTGCCAGCAGCTTAACGACAGTAGGCTATGGCTACACCTTC
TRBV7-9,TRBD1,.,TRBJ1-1,CASSDADRGNTEAFF,TGTGCCAGCAGCGACGCGGACAGGGGGAACACTGAAGCTTTCTTT
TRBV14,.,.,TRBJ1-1,CASSQGAGSLPGEAFF,TGTGCCAGCAGCCAAGGGGCAGGAAGCCTCCCTGGGGAAGCTTTCTTT
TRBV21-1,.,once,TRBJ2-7,CASALRGLASYEQYF,TGTGCCAGCGCCTTGAGGGGACTGGCCTCCTACGAGCAGTACTTC
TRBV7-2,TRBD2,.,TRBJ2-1,CASSLGLAGNNEQFF,TGTGCCAGCAGCTTGGGACTAGCGGGAAACAATGAGCAGTTCTTC
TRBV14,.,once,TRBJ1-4,CASSQQQTSPSGLFF,TGTGCCAGCAGCCAACAGCAGACTAGCCCGTCGGGACTGTTTTTT
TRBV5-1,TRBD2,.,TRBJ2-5,CASSTEPRGGQETQYF,TGCGCCAGCAGCACGGAACCCCGGGGGGGCCAAGAGACCCAGTACTTC
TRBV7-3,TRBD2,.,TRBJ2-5,CASSLGGGGAGETQYF,TGTGCCAGCAGCTTAGGTGGCGGGGGGGCCGGGGAGACCCAGTACTTC
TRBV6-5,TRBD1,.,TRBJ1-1,CASSYGQGNTEAFF,TGTGCCAGCAGTTACGGACAGGGGAACACTGAAGCTTTCTTT
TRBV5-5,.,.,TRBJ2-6,CASSRTGTGANVLTF,TGTGCCAGCAGCAGAACAGGGACGGGGGCCAACGTCCTGACTTTC
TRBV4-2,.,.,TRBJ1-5,CASSQEKQGNQPQHF,TGTGCCAGCAGCCAAGAGAAACAGGGAAATCAGCCCCAGCATTTT
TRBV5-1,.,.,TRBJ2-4,CASSLDQGAKNIQYF,TGCGCCAGCAGCTTGGATCAGGGAGCCAAAAACATTCAGTACTTC
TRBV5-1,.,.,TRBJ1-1,CASSWGEVGTEAFF,TGCGCCAGCAGCTGGGGGGAGGTCGGGACTGAAGCTTTCTTT
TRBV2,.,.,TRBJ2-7,CASSEITSGVGEQYF,TGTGCCAGCAGTGAAATAACCTCAGGGGTAGGAGAGCAGTACTTC